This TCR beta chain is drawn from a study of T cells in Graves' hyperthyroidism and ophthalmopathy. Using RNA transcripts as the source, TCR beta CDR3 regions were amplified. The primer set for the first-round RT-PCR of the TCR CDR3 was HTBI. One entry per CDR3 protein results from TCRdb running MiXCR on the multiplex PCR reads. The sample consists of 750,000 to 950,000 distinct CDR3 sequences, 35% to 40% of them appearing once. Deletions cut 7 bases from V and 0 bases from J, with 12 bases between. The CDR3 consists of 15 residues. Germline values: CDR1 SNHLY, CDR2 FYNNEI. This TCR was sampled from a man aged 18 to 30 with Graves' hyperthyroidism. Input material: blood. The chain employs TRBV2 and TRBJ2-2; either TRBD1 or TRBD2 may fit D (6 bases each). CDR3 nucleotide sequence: TGTGCCAGCACCGCCGGGGGCGCGAACACCGGGGAGCTGTTTTTT. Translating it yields CASTAGGANTGELFF.